The 18 T cell receptor beta chains below come from one sample, sequenced in a study of blood T cells in healthy people across ages. Primed by a sample-barcoded 5' primer and a J-beta primer mix, a second PCR proceeded for 7 to 11 cycles. MiXCR, run by TCRdb on the 5' RACE reads, gives a single entry per CDR3 protein. The sample includes under 750,000 distinct CDR3 sequences, roughly 48% of them seen just once. Sequencing used blood. Receptors originate from a man older than 75 in good health.

The chain combines TRBV20-1 with TRBJ2-2, with D maybe TRBD2 (6 bases). The V gene lost 3 bases and the J gene lost 6 bases, with 11 bases spanning the gap. This CDR3 has 13 residues. Per the germline V gene, CDR1 is DFQATT and CDR2 is SNEGSKA (reference sequence). The CDR3 protein is CSASLTGAGELFF. CDR3 DNA: TGCAGTGCTAGTCTAACGGGAGCCGGGGAGCTGTTTTTT.

V is TRBV3-1 and J is TRBJ2-7, with D possibly TRBD2 on 6 matching bases. V dropped 0 bases and J dropped 2 bases, with 14 bases sitting between them. The germline V gene encodes CDR1 LGHDT and CDR2 YNNKEL (reference sequence). The CDR3 contains 16 residues. The DNA for the CDR3 is TGTGCCAGCAGCCAAGACCCCATTAGCGGCGCCTACGAGCAGTACTTC. It encodes CASSQDPISGAYEQYF.

The chain combines TRBV4-1 with TRBJ2-1, with TRBD2 matching 11 bases. CDR1 and CDR2 from the germline V gene are MGHRA and YSYEKL. Trimming removed 4 bases from V and 3 bases from J; junction bases left unmatched: 11. CDR3 length: 18 amino acids. The CDR3 coding sequence is TGCGCCAGCAGCCCATTTGGACTAGCGGGCGGGGACTACAATGAGCAGTTCTTC. Its protein is CASSPFGLAGGDYNEQFF.

CDR3 nucleotide sequence: TGTGCCGTACGGGGGCAGACTAGGGCTTTCTTT. Translated, it gives CAVRGQTRAFF. The V gene is TRBV10-3, the J gene TRBJ1-1, with TRBD1 as a possible D gene (6 bases). Germline lookup yields CDR1 ENHRY and CDR2 SYGVKD. This CDR3 has 11 amino acids. Trimming cost V 11 bases and J 11 bases, with 18 bases left between them.

The CDR3 protein is CASSRSGGGQTNEKLFF. The DNA for the CDR3 is TGCGCCAGCAGCCGGTCGGGGGGGGGACAAACTAATGAAAAACTGTTTTTT. J is TRBJ1-4 and V is TRBV4-3, with D perhaps matching TRBD1 (6 bases). V shed 4 bases and J shed 1 base, with 16 bases lying between them. Germline V gene lookup returns CDR1 LGHNA and CDR2 YSLEER. The CDR3 totals 17 residues.

This chain uses TRBV2 with TRBJ2-6; 9 positions agree with TRBD1. This CDR3 region has 20 residues. V dropped 4 bases and J dropped 3; count of bases not matched to a gene: 16. Germline CDR1 and CDR2: SNHLY and FYNNEI. The DNA for the CDR3 is TGTGCCAGCAGTGGCACCCCTGGACAGGGGCTGTCCTTTGGGGCCAACGTCCTGACTTTC. Its translation: CASSGTPGQGLSFGANVLTF.

This chain connects TRBV5-1 to TRBJ2-2, with D possibly being TRBD1 (6 bases). The CDR3 consists of 16 residues. Trimming removed 4 bases at V and 1 base at J, with 14 bases between. The V gene's germline CDR1 is SGHRS and CDR2 YFSETQ. The CDR3 bases are TGCGCCAGCAGCCTCCAGATGGACAGGAACACCGGGGAGCTGTTTTTT. Its protein product is CASSLQMDRNTGELFF.

This clonotype was counted between two and nine times. The chain links TRBV7-9 to TRBJ1-5, with no clear D. This CDR3 is built from 17 residues. Trimming removed 0 bases at V and 8 bases at J, with 20 bases between. Germline-derived CDR1 and CDR2 are SEHNR and FQNEAQ (reference sequence). DNA for the CDR3: TGTGCCAGCAGCTTAGCCTACGCCCAGAAAATCGATAAGCCCCAGCATTTT. Protein sequence: CASSLAYAQKIDKPQHF.

This chain links TRBV20-1 with TRBJ2-2; a weak D match, TRBD2 (6 bases). Trimming removed 2 bases from V and 6 bases from J, with 16 bases in between. Germline lookup yields CDR1 DFQATT and CDR2 SNEGSKA (reference sequence). The CDR3 is 15 amino acids. This CDR3 is CSARPVAASAGELFF. As DNA, the CDR3 is TGCAGTGCTAGACCTGTAGCGGCTAGCGCCGGGGAGCTGTTTTTT.

This clonotype was counted only a few times. This CDR3 reads CSAEPRDRPEIASYEQYF. The DNA for the CDR3 is TGCAGTGCAGAGCCCCGGGACAGGCCCGAAATAGCCTCCTACGAGCAGTACTTC. This chain joins TRBV20-1 and TRBJ2-7; TRBD1 matches 8 bases. Trimming cost V 6 bases and J 0 bases; bases outside gene matches: 19. There are 18 residues in the CDR3. The germline V gene has CDR1 DFQATT and CDR2 SNEGSKA (reference sequence).

This clonotype was counted a few times. The V call is TRBV28, the J call TRBJ2-7; D possibly corresponds to TRBD2 (6 bases). Trimming pared 5 bases from V and 5 bases from J, leaving 10 bases between. Germline V gene lookup returns CDR1 MDHEN and CDR2 SYDVKM. CDR3 length: 12 residues. For the CDR3, the DNA is TGTGCCAGCAGTGGGACTCTACACGAGCAGTACTTC. Translation: CASSGTLHEQYF.

The chain carries TRBV7-3 and TRBJ2-5; TRBD2 matches at 11 bases. With V trimmed by 5 bases and J by 7 bases, 6 bases remained unmatched. Germline assignment: CDR1 SGHTA and CDR2 FQGTGA. This CDR3 comprises 14 residues. As DNA, the CDR3 is TGTGCCAGCAGCCTTAGCGGGAGGGGGGGGACCCAGTACTTC. Its protein product is CASSLSGRGGTQYF.

The rearrangement links TRBV7-9 to TRBJ2-1, with 8 bases matching TRBD2. The CDR3 loop spans 15 amino acids. Germline trimming cut 1 base from V and 7 bases from J; bases unmatched to any gene: 6. Germline V lookup: CDR1 SEHNR, CDR2 FQNEAQ (reference sequence). CDR3 in DNA: TGTGCCAGCAGCTTAGGAGCGGGAGTTGGGAATGAGCAGTTCTTC. This codes for CASSLGAGVGNEQFF.

V gene TRBV6-1 combines with J gene TRBJ2-1, with 7 bases lining up with TRBD2. The J call is uncertain, as TRBJ2-7 better fits the DNA end. Germline assignment: CDR1 MNHNS and CDR2 SASEGT. CDR3 length equals 15 residues. The CDR3 region is CASSESGLGGNEQYF. DNA of the CDR3: TGTGCCAGCAGTGAATCCGGACTAGGCGGCAATGAGCAGTACTTC.

The sample holds many counts of this clonotype. This may be a read error, as it is one base from a much larger clone. The chain combines TRBV6-5 with TRBJ2-4, with 13 nucleotides matching TRBD2. There are 14 residues in the CDR3. Germline-derived CDR1 and CDR2 are MNHEY and SVGAGI. J gave up 12 bases and V 6 bases, and 8 bases lay outside the gene matches. Written as DNA, the CDR3 is TGTGCCAGCAGGGCCGGGACTAGCGGGATTGCTCAGTACTTC. Residues: CASRAGTSGIAQYF.

This clonotype has only a few counts. This chain connects TRBV9 to TRBJ2-3; 8 bases align to TRBD1. Germline V gene sequence: CDR1 SGDLS, CDR2 YYNGEE. The CDR3 runs to 14 residues. V was clipped by 7 bases and J by 5 bases; unmatched bases: 9. As DNA, the CDR3 is TGTGCCAGCGGCCAGACAGGGGCGATAGATACGCAGTATTTT. Translated: CASGQTGAIDTQYF.

The chain has TRBV7-8 and TRBJ2-1; 7 positions match TRBD2. From germline, CDR1 is SGHVS and CDR2 FQNEAQ. The CDR3 extends over 16 amino acids. V lost 3 bases and J lost 8; bases outside the gene matches: 13. CDR3: CASSFISREAHYEQFF. The CDR3 coding sequence is TGTGCCAGCAGCTTTATTAGTCGGGAGGCTCATTATGAGCAGTTCTTC.

This chain joins TRBV29-1 and TRBJ1-2; unclear D gene. Deletions cut 0 bases from V and 5 bases from J, with 10 bases between. The CDR3 consists of 13 residues. Germline CDR1 and CDR2: SQVTM and ANQGSEA. The CDR3, as DNA: TGCAGCGTTGAAGACCCGGGGATTTATGGCTACACCTTC. As protein: CSVEDPGIYGYTF. Complete variable domain (other parts from reference TRBV29-1 and TRBJ1-2): SAVISQKPSRDICQRGTSLTIQCQVDSQVTMMFWYRQQPGQSLTLIATANQGSEATYESGFVIDKFPISRPNLTFSTLTVSNMSPEDSSIYLCSVEDPGIYGYTFGSGTRLTVV.